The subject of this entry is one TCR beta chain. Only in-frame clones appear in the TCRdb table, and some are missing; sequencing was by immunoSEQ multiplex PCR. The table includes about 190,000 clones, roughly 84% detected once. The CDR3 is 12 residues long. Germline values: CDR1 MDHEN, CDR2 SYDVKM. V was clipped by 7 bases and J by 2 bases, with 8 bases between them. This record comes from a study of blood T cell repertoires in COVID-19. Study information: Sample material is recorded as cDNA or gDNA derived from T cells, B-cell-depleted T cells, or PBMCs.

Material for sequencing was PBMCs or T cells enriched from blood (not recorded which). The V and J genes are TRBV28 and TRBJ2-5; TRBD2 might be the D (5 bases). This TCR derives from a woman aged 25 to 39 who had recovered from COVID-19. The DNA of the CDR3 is TGTGCCAGCAACGGCGGGCAAGAGACCCAGTACTTC. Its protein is CASNGGQETQYF.